In its sample, the clone carrying this T cell receptor beta chain was seen a few times. Its specificity is not known. The data belong to a study of T cells after yellow fever vaccination. Study outcomes and limitations: The secondary response peaked faster, at day 5 versus 15, but was weaker. Most primary-vaccination clones reappeared after the booster (more than 95% CD4, roughly 88% CD8). Abundant contaminating clonotypes from the bulk population could appear in FACS-sorted repertoires.

This CDR3 is built from 16 residues. Per the germline V gene, CDR1 is SNHLY and CDR2 is FYNNEI. After removal of 7 bases from V and 2 bases from J, the junction contained 7 bases not matched to a gene. Template switching with 5'RACE generated the TCR cDNA and added a universal primer site and UMIs. TCRdb re-called the 5' RACE reads through MiXCR, storing one row per CDR3 protein. The table has around 590,000 distinct CDR3 sequences, about 12% seen once; the top ten hold approximately 15%. V and J are TRBV2 and TRBJ2-1; 11 positions agree with TRBD2. The receptor comes from a young man who received the YFV17D yellow fever vaccine. Sample: PBMCs, taken on the day of the yellow fever booster vaccination. CDR3 sequence: CASIAGTSGTYNEQFF. CDR3 bases: TGTGCCAGCATCGCCGGGACTAGCGGAACCTACAATGAGCAGTTCTTC.